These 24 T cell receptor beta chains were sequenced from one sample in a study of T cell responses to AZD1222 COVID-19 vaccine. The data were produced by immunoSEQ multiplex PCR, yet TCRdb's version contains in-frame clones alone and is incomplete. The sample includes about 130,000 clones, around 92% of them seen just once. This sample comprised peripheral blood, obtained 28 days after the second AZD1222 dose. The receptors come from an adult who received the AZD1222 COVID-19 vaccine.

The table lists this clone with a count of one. The CDR3 region has the DNA TGTGCCAGCAGTTTATGGACATCCACAGATACGCAGTATTTT. This translates into CASSLWTSTDTQYF. The V gene is TRBV28, the J gene TRBJ2-3; D unresolved. The germline V and J ends were trimmed by 0 bases and 2 bases, with 6 bases remaining between them. The CDR3 has 14 residues. The germline CDR1 and CDR2 sequences are MDHEN and SYDVKM.

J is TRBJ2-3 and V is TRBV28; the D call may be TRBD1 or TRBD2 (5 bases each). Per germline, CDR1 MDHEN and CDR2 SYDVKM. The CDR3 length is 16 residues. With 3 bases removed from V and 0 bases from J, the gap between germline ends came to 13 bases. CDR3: CASSLMRGTSTDTQYF. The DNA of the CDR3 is TGTGCCAGCAGTTTGATGAGGGGCACTAGCACAGATACGCAGTATTTT.

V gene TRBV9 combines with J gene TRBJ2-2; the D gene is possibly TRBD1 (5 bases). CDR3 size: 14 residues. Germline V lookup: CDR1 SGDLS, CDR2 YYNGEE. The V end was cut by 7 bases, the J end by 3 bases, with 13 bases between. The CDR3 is CASGAEPYTGELFF. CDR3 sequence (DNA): TGTGCCAGCGGGGCGGAACCCTACACCGGGGAGCTGTTTTTT.

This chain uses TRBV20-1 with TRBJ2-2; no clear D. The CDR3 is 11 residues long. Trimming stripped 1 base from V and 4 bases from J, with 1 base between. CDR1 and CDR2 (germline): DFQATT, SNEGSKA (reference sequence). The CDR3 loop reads CSARGTGELFF. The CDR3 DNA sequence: TGCAGTGCTAGAGGCACCGGGGAGCTGTTTTTT.

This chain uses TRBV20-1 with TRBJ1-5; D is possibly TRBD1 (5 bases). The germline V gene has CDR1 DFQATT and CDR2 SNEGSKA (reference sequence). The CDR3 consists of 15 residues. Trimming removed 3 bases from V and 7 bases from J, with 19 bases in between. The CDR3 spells CSASSFWGSGQPQHF. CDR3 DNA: TGCAGTGCTAGTAGTTTCTGGGGCTCCGGGCAGCCCCAGCATTTT.

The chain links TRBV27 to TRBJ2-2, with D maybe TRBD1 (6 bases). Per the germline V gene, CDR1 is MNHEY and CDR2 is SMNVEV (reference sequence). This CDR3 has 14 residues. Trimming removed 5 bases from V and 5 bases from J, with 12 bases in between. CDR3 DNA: TGTGCCAGCAGTGCTGGGGGCTGGACCGGGGAGCTGTTTTTT. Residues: CASSAGGWTGELFF.

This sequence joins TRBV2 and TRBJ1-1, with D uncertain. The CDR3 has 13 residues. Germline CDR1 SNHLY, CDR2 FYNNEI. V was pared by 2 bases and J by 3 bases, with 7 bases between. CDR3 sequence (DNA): TGTGCCAGCAGTGAAAGCCGGGACACTGAAGCTTTCTTT. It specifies CASSESRDTEAFF.

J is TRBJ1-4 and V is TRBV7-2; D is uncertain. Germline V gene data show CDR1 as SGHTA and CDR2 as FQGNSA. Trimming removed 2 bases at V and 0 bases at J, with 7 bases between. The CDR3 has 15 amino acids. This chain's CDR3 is CASSLQASTNEKLFF. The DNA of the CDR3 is TGTGCCAGCAGCTTACAAGCCTCAACTAATGAAAAACTGTTTTTT.

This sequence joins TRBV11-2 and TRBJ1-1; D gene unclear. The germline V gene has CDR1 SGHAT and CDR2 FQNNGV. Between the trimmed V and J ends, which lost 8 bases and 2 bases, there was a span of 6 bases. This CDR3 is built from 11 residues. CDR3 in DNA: TGTGCCAGCTATTTCAACACTGAAGCTTTCTTT. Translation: CASYFNTEAFF.

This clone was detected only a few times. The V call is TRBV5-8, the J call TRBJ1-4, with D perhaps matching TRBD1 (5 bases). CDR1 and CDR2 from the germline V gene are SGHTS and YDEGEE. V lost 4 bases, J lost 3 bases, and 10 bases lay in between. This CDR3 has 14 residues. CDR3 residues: CASSGGAANEKLFF. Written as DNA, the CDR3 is TGTGCCAGCAGCGGTGGGGCGGCTAATGAAAAACTGTTTTTT. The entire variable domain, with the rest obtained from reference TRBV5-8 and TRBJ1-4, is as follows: EAGVTQSPTHLIKTRGQQATLRCSPISGHTSVYWYQQALGLGLQFLLWYDEGEERNRGNFPPRFSGRQFPNYSSELNVNALELEDSALYLCASSGGAANEKLFFGSGTQLSVL.

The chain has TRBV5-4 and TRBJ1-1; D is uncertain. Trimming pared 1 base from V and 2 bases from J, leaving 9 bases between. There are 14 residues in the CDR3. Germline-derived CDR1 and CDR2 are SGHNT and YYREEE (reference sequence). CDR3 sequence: CASSLLQPNTEAFF. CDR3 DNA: TGTGCCAGCAGCTTGCTACAGCCTAACACTGAAGCTTTCTTT.

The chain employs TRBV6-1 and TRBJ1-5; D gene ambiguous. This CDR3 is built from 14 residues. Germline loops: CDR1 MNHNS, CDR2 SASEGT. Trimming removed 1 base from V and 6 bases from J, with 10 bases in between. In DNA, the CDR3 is TGTGCCAGCAGTGAAGACAGTCAAAGTCAGCCCCAGCATTTT. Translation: CASSEDSQSQPQHF.

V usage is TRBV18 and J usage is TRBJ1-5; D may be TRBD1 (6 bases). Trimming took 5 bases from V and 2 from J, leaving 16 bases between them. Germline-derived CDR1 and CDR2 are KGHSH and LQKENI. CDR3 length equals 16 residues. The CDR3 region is CASSSRLGGGNQPQHF. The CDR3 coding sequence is TGTGCCAGCTCATCCCGGCTAGGGGGGGGCAATCAGCCCCAGCATTTT.

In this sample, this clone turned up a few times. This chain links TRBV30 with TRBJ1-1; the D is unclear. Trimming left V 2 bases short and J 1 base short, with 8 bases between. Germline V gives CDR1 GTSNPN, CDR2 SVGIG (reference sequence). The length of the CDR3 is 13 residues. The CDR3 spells CAWSPWENTEAFF. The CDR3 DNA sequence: TGTGCCTGGAGTCCCTGGGAGAACACTGAAGCTTTCTTT.

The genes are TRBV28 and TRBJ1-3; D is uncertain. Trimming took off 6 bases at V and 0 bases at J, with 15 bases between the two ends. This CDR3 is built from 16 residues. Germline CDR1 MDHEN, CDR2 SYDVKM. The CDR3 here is CASRLGSSYSGNTIYF. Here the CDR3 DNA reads TGTGCCAGCAGGCTCGGGAGTTCTTACTCTGGAAACACCATATATTTT.

The DNA of the CDR3 is TGTGCCAGCAGCCCGGAGGGACTAGCGGGGGCCAGCCGCAATGAGCAGTTCTTC. Translating gives CASSPEGLAGASRNEQFF. V gene TRBV5-4 combines with J gene TRBJ2-1; 14 positions agree with TRBD2. The CDR3 has 18 residues. The germline V gene encodes CDR1 SGHNT and CDR2 YYREEE (reference sequence). The ends lost 4 bases at V and 6 bases at J; junction bases unmatched: 12.

The CDR3 DNA reads TGTGCCAGCAGTGGACAGAACACCGGGGAGCTGTTTTTT. It specifies CASSGQNTGELFF. V is TRBV25-1 and J is TRBJ2-2; no clear D gene. V shed 4 bases and J shed 1 base, with 4 bases lying between them. There are 13 residues in the CDR3. Germline CDR1 MGHDK, CDR2 SYGVNS.

This CDR3 reads CASSYDRLNTEAFF. CDR3 DNA: TGTGCCAGCAGTTATGACAGGCTGAACACTGAAGCTTTCTTT. The chain carries TRBV6-5 and TRBJ1-1; D may be TRBD1 (6 bases). The V gene's germline CDR1 is MNHEY and CDR2 SVGAGI. V lost 3 bases, J lost 0 bases, and 8 bases lay in between. This CDR3 contains 14 residues.

CDR3 nucleotides: TGTGCCAGCAGTTACTCAGGAGCGGGAGTGGCCACGCAGTATTTT. This encodes CASSYSGAGVATQYF. The V and J genes are TRBV6-5 and TRBJ2-3; 8 bases are a match to TRBD2. The CDR3 extends over 15 amino acids. V lost 0 bases to trimming and J lost 9 bases; unmatched junction nucleotides: 8. From germline, CDR1 is MNHEY and CDR2 SVGAGI.

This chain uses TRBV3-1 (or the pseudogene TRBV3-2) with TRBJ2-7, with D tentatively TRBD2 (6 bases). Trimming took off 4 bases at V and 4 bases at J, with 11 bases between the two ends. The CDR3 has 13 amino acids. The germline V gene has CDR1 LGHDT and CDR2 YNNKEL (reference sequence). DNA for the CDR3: TGTGCCAGCAGCCGACCCGGGACTTACGAGCAGTACTTC. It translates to CASSRPGTYEQYF.

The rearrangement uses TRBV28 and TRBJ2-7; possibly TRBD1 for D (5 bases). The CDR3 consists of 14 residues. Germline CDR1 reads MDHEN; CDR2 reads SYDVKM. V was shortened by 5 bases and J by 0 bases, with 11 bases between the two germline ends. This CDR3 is CASSKSGFSYEQYF. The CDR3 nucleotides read TGTGCCAGCAGTAAATCAGGGTTCTCCTACGAGCAGTACTTC. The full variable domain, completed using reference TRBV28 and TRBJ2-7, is DVKVTQSSRYLVKRTGEKVFLECVQDMDHENMFWYRQDPGLGLRLIYFSYDVKMKEKGDIPEGYSVSREKKERFSLILESASTNQTSMYLCASSKSGFSYEQYFGPGTRLTVT.

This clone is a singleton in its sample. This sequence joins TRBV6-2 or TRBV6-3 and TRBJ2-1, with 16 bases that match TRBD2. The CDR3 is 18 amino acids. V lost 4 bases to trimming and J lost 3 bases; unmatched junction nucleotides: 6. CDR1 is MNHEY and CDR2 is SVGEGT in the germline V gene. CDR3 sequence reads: CASSFGTSGRAIYNEQFF. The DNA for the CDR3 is TGTGCCAGCAGTTTTGGGACTAGCGGGAGGGCCATCTACAATGAGCAGTTCTTC.

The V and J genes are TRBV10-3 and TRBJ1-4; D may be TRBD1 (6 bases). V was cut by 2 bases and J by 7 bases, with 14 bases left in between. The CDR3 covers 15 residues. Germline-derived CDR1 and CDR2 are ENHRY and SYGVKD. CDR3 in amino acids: CAISEQAGAGEKLFF. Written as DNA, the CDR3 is TGTGCCATCAGTGAGCAGGCAGGGGCTGGTGAAAAACTGTTTTTT.

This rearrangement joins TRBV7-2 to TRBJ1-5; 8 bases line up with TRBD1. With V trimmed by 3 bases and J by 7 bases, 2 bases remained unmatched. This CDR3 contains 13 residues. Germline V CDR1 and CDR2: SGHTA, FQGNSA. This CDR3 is CASSLDRVQPQHF. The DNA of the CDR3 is TGTGCCAGCAGCTTGGACAGGGTCCAGCCCCAGCATTTT.